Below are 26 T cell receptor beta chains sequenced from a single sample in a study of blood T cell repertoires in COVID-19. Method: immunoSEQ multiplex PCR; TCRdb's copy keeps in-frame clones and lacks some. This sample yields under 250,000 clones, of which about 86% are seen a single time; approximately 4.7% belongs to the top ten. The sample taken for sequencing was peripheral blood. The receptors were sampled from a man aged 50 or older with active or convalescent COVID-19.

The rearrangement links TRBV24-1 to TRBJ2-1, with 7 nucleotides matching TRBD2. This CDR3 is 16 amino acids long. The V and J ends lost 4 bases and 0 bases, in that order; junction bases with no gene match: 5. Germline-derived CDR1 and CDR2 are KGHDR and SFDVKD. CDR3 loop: CATSDLAAFSYNEQFF. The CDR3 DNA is TGTGCCACCAGTGACCTAGCGGCATTCTCCTACAATGAGCAGTTCTTC.

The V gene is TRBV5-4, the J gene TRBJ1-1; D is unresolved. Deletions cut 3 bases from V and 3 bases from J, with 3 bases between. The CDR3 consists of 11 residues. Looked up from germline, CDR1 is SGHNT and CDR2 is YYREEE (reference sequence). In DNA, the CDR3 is TGTGCCAGCAGCTCGGACACTGAAGCTTTCTTT. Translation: CASSSDTEAFF.

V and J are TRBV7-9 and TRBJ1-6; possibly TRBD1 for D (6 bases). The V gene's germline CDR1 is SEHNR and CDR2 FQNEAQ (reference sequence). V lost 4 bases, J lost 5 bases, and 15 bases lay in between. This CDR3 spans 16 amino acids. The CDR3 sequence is CASSSPQGKNNSPLHF. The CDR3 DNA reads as TGTGCCAGCAGCTCCCCCCAGGGGAAGAATAATTCACCCCTCCACTTT.

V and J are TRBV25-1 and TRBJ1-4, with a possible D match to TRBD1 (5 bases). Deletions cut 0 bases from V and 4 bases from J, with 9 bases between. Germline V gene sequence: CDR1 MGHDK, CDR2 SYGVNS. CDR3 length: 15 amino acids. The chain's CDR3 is CASSEYSRDNEKLFF. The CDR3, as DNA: TGTGCCAGCAGTGAATATTCCAGGGATAATGAAAAACTGTTTTTT.

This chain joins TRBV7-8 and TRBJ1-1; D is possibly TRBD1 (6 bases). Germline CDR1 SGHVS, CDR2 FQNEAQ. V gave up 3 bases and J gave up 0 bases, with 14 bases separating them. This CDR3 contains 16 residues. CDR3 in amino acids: CASSFDLGQMNTEAFF. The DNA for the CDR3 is TGTGCCAGCAGCTTCGACCTCGGACAGATGAACACTGAAGCTTTCTTT.

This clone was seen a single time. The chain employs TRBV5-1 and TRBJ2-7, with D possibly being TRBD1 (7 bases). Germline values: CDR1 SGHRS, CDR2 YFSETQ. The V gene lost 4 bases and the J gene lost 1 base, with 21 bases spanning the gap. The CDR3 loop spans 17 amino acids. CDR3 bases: TGCGCCAGCAGCCCAGGGGGATTAGGGGGGCGTTCCTACGAGCAGTACTTC. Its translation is CASSPGGLGGRSYEQYF.

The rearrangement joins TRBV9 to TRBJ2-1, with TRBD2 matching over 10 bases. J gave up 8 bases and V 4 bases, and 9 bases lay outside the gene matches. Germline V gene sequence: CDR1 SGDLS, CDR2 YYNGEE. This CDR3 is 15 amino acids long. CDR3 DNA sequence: TGTGCCAGCAGCCCCAGCGGGGGGGCATGGGATGAGCAGTTCTTC. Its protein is CASSPSGGAWDEQFF.

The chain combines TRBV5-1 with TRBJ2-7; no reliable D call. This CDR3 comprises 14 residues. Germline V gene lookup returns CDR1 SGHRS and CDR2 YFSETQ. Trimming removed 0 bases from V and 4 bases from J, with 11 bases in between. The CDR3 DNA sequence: TGCGCCAGCAGCTTGGATAGCTCGGGTTACGAGCAGTACTTC. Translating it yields CASSLDSSGYEQYF.

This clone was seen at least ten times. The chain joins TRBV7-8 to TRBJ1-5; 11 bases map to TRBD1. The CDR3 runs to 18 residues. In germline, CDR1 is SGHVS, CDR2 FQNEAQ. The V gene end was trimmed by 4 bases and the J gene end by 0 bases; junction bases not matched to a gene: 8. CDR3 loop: CASSSRDRGGYSNQPQHF. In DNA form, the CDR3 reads TGTGCCAGCAGCTCCCGGGACAGGGGGGGATATAGCAATCAGCCCCAGCATTTT. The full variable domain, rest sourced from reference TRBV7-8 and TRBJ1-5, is GAGVSQSPRYKVAKRGQDVALRCDPISGHVSLFWYQQALGQGPEFLTYFQNEAQLDKSGLPSDRFFAERPEGSVSTLKIQRTQQEDSAVYLCASSSRDRGGYSNQPQHFGDGTRLSIL.

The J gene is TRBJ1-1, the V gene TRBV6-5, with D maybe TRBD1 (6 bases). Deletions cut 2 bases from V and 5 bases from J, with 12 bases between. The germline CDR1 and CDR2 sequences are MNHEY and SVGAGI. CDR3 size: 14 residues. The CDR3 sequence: CASSYAGEKTEAFF. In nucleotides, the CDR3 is TGTGCCAGCAGTTACGCAGGGGAAAAGACTGAAGCTTTCTTT.

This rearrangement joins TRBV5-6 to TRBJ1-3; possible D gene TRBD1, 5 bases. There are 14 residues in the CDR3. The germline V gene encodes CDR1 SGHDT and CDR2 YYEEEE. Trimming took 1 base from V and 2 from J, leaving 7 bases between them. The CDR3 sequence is CASSLLGAGNTIYF. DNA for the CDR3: TGTGCCAGCAGCTTGCTAGGGGCTGGAAACACCATATATTTT.

The CDR3: CASSYSTGFEPQHF. The CDR3 region has the DNA TGTGCCAGCAGTTATTCGACAGGGTTTGAGCCCCAGCATTTT. This chain joins TRBV6-5 and TRBJ1-5, with TRBD1 identical over 7 bases. Looked up from germline, CDR1 is MNHEY and CDR2 is SVGAGI. Trimming cost V 3 bases and J 8 bases; bases outside gene matches: 7. The CDR3 consists of 14 residues.

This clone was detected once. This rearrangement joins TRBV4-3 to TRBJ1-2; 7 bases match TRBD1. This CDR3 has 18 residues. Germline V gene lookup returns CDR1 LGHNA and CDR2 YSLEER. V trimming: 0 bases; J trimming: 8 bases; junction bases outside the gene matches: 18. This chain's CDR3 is CASSQDVPSDRAKAGYTF. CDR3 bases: TGCGCCAGCAGCCAAGATGTCCCCTCCGACAGGGCCAAGGCAGGCTACACCTTC.

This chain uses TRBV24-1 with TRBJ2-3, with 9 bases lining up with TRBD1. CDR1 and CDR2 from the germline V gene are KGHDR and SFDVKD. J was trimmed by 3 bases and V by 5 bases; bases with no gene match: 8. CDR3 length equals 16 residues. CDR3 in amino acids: CATSAPGTGITDTQYF. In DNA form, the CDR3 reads TGTGCCACCAGTGCCCCCGGGACAGGGATAACAGATACGCAGTATTTT.

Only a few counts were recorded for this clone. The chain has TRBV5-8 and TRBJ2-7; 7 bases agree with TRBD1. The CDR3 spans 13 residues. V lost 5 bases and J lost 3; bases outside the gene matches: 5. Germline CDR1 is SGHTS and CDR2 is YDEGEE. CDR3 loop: CASSPRTGYEQYF. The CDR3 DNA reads TGTGCCAGCAGTCCCCGGACAGGCTACGAGCAGTACTTC.

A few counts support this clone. CDR3 region: CASRPGHYYEQYF. The CDR3 DNA sequence: TGTGCCAGCCGACCGGGACACTACTACGAGCAGTACTTC. This chain connects TRBV27 to TRBJ2-7; perhaps TRBD1 as D (6 bases). Germline assignment: CDR1 MNHEY and CDR2 SMNVEV (reference sequence). The V end was cut by 8 bases, the J end by 3 bases, with 14 bases between. The length of the CDR3 is 13 residues.

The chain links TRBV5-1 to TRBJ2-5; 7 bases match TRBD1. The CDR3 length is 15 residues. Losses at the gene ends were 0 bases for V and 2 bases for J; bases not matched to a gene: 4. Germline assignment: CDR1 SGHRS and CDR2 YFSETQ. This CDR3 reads CASSLVGQLQETQYF. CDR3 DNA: TGCGCCAGCAGCTTGGTGGGACAGCTACAAGAGACCCAGTACTTC.

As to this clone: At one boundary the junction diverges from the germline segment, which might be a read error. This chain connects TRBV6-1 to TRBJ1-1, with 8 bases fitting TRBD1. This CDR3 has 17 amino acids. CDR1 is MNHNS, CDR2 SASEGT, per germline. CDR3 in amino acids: CASSEALQGAGNAEAFF. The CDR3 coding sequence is TGTGCCAGCAGCGAAGCTCTCCAGGGGGCAGGAAATGCTGAAGCTTTCTTT.

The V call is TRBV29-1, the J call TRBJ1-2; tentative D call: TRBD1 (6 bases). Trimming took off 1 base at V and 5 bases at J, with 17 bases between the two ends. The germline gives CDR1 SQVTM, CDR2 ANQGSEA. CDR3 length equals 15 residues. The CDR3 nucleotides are TGCAGCGTTGAAGCTAGGGGGGGCGCGGGTTATGGCTACACCTTC. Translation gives CSVEARGGAGYGYTF. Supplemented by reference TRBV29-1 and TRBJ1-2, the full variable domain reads SAVISQKPSRDICQRGTSLTIQCQVDSQVTMMFWYRQQPGQSLTLIATANQGSEATYESGFVIDKFPISRPNLTFSTLTVSNMSPEDSSIYLCSVEARGGAGYGYTFGSGTRLTVV.

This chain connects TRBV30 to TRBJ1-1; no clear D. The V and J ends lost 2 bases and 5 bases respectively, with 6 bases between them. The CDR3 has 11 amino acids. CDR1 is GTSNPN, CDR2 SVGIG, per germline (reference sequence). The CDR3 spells CAWSSRTEAFF. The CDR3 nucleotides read TGTGCCTGGAGTTCTAGGACTGAAGCTTTCTTT.

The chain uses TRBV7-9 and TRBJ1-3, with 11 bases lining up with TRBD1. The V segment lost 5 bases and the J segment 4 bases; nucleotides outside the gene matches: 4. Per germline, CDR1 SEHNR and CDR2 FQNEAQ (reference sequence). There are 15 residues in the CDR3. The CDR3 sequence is CASSGQGAYGNTIYF. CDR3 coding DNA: TGTGCCAGCAGCGGACAGGGGGCGTACGGAAACACCATATATTTT.

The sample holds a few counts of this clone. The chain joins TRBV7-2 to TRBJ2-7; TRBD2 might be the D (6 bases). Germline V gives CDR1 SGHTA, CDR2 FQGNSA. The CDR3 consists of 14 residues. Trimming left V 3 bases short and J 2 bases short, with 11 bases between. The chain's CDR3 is CASSFGSGTYEQYF. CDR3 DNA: TGTGCCAGCAGCTTTGGTAGCGGAACCTACGAGCAGTACTTC.

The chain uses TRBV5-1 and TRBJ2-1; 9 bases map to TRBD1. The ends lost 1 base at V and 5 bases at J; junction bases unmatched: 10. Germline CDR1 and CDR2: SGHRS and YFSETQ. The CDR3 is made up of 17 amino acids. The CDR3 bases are TGCGCCAGCAGCTTGTCAGGACTCCGGGACAGGGACAATGAGCAGTTCTTC. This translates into CASSLSGLRDRDNEQFF.

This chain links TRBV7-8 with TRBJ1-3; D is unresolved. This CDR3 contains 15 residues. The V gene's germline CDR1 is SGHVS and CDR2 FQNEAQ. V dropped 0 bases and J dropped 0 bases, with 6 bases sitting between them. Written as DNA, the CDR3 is TGTGCCAGCAGCTTAGCGCACAGCTCTGGAAACACCATATATTTT. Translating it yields CASSLAHSSGNTIYF.

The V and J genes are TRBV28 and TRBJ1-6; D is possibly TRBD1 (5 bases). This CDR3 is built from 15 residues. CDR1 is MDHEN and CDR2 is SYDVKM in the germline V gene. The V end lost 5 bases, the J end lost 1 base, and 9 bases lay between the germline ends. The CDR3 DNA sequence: TGTGCCAGCAGTACCGGGGGATCCTATAATTCACCCCTCCACTTT. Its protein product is CASSTGGSYNSPLHF.

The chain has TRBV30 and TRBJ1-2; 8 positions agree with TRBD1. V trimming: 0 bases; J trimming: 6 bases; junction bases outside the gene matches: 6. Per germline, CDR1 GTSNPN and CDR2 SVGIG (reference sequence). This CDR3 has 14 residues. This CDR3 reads CAWSVLGQVNGYTF. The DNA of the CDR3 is TGTGCCTGGAGTGTACTGGGACAGGTGAATGGCTACACCTTC.